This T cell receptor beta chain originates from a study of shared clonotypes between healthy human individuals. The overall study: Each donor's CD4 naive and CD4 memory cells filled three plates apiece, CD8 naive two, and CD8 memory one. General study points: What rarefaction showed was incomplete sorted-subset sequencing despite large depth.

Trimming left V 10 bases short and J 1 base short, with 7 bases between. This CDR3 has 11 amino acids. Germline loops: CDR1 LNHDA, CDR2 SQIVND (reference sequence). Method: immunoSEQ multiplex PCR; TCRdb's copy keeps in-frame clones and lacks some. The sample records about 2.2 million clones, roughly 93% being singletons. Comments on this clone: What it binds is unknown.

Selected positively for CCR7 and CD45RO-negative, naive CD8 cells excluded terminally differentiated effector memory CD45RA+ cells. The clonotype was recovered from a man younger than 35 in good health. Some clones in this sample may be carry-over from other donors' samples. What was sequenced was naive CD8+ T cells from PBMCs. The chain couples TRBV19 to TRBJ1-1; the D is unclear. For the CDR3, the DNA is TGTGCCACCCGACAGAACACTGAAGCTTTCTTT. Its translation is CATRQNTEAFF.